The 5 T cell receptor beta chains presented below share a single source sample, sequenced in a study of cytomegalovirus exposure and HLA in healthy donors. PCR was performed using 60 Vbeta and 13 Jbeta primers. The protocol was immunoSEQ multiplex PCR, while the TCRdb copy is restricted to in-frame clones and leaves out a portion. The sample carries under 130,000 clones, approximately 64% recorded once. Sequenced: PBMCs. All receptors come from a woman aged 45-59 years in good health and CMV-seronegative.

The gene calls are TRBV25-1 and TRBJ2-7; possible D gene TRBD2, 6 bases. V lost 2 bases to trimming and J lost 3 bases, with 14 bases between them. This CDR3 has 15 amino acids. Germline V gene sequence: CDR1 MGHDK, CDR2 SYGVNS. As DNA, the CDR3 is TGTGCCAGCAGTGAACTCCGGGCTAGCGACTACGAGCAGTACTTC. Translated: CASSELRASDYEQYF.

This rearrangement joins TRBV10-2 to TRBJ1-1, with 7 bases identical to TRBD1. J gave up 1 base and V 4 bases, and 3 bases lay outside the gene matches. The CDR3 extends over 14 amino acids. Germline-derived CDR1 and CDR2 are WSHSY and SAAADI. The CDR3 loop is CASSVRQGNTEAFF. In DNA, the CDR3 is TGCGCCAGCAGTGTCCGACAGGGGAACACTGAAGCTTTCTTT.

The chain uses TRBV29-1 and TRBJ2-5; no firm D call. The CDR3 contains 15 residues. V was cut by 2 bases and J by 1 base, with 14 bases left in between. The germline CDR1 and CDR2 sequences are SQVTM and ANQGSEA. The CDR3 DNA follows: TGCAGCGTTGAAACGCAGCTAGGTGTCCAAGAGACCCAGTACTTC. This sequence encodes CSVETQLGVQETQYF. The full variable domain, with the rest looked up from reference TRBV29-1 and TRBJ2-5, is SAVISQKPSRDICQRGTSLTIQCQVDSQVTMMFWYRQQPGQSLTLIATANQGSEATYESGFVIDKFPISRPNLTFSTLTVSNMSPEDSSIYLCSVETQLGVQETQYFGPGTRLLVL.

The V and J genes are TRBV27 and TRBJ2-6; possibly TRBD1 for D (7 bases). In germline, CDR1 is MNHEY, CDR2 SMNVEV (reference sequence). This CDR3 is built from 19 residues. V gave up 5 bases and J gave up 0 bases, with 20 bases separating them. Here the CDR3 DNA reads TGTGCCAGCAGTCCCTTTAGGTGGCAGGGGGGCTCTGGGGCCAACGTCCTGACTTTC. It encodes CASSPFRWQGGSGANVLTF. The variable domain in full, completed from reference TRBV27 and TRBJ2-6, reads EAQVTQNPRYLITVTGKKLTVTCSQNMNHEYMSWYRQDPGLGLRQIYYSMNVEVTDKGDVPEGYKVSRKEKRNFPLILESPSPNQTSLYFCASSPFRWQGGSGANVLTFGAGSRLTVL.

This clone was seen at least ten times. The chain recombines TRBV4-1 with TRBJ1-6, with 8 bases fitting TRBD1. Germline V CDR1 and CDR2: MGHRA, YSYEKL. The CDR3 sequence is 18 residues long. V shed 0 bases, J shed 8 bases, and the junction held 12 bases outside the gene matches. This CDR3 reads CASSQEGRGQGAYSPLHF. The CDR3, as DNA: TGCGCCAGCAGCCAAGAGGGAAGGGGCCAGGGGGCTTATTCACCCCTCCACTTT.